The subject of this entry is one TCR beta chain. Its antigen is unidentified. The TCR beta profiling, which covered VDJ combination and CDR3 sequence, was carried out using genomic DNA as the template. TCRdb called the reads again in MiXCR, with one record for every CDR3 protein. This table has about 240,000 distinct CDR3 sequences, around half appearing once. Whoever was chosen for sequencing had shown CD8+CD57+ cell expansion by flow cytometry. Sampling of blood occurred while the patients had still received no therapy. The record originates from a study of CD8+CD57+ T cells in acquired aplastic anemia. The V gene lost 7 bases and the J gene lost 0 bases, with 12 bases spanning the gap. Germline CDR1 and CDR2: DFQATT and SNEGSKA (reference sequence). The CDR3 has 13 residues. Study-level results: Researchers report that about 29 CD8+ CDR3 sequences appeared in both patients and controls. Patients and controls were not found to differ significantly in CD8+ Simpson's diversity.

This TCR derives from a human donor with aplastic anemia. The sequenced sample was sorted CD4+, CD8+, or CD8+CD57+ T cells (not recorded which) from PBMCs. J is TRBJ1-1 and V is TRBV20-1; the D is unclear. DNA of the CDR3: TGCAGTGTAGTCCGGGGTATGAACACTGAAGCTTTCTTT. The encoded protein is CSVVRGMNTEAFF.